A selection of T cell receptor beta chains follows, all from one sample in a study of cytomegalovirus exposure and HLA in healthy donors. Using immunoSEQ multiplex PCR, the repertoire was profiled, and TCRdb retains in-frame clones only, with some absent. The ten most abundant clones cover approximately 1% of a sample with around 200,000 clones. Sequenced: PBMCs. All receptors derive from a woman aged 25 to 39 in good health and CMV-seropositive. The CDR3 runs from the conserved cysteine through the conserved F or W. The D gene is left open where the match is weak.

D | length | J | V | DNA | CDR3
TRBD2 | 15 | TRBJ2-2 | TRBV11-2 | TGTGCCAGCAGTCTCAGCGGGACGAACACCGGGGAGCTGTTTTTT | CASSLSGTNTGELFF
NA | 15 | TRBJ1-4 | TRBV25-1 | TGTGCCAGCAGTTCGCCTACAGGTACAGATGAAAAACTGTTTTTT | CASSSPTGTDEKLFF
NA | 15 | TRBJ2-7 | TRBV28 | TGTGCCAGCAGTTTGGGTACCGGGACACTCTACGAGCAGTACTTC | CASSLGTGTLYEQYF
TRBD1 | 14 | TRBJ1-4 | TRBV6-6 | TGTGCCAGCAGTTACCTGGACAGGGACGGGAAACTGTTTTTT | CASSYLDRDGKLFF
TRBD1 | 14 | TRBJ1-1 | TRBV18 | TGTGCCAGCTCACCGGACAGGGCGTACACTGAAGCTTTCTTT | CASSPDRAYTEAFF
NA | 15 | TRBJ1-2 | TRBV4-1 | TGCGCCAGCAGCCATGGACAGAGCCTTCTAGATGGCTACACCTTC | CASSHGQSLLDGYTF
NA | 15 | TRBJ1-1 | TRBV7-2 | TGTGCCAGCAGCTTATTCGCAGTTGTGAACACTGAAGCTTTCTTT | CASSLFAVVNTEAFF
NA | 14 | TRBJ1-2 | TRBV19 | TGTGCCAGTAGTATAGCCCAGGGAGGCTATGGCTACACCTTC | CASSIAQGGYGYTF
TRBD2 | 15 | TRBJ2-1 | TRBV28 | TGTGCCAGCAGTTTATGGACTAGCGGGAGGGCCTCGCAGTTCTTC | CASSLWTSGRASQFF
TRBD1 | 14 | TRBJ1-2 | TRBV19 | TGTGCCAGTAGTATCCAGGGGGCTGGCTATGGCTACACCTTC | CASSIQGAGYGYTF
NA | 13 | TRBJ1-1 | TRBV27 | TGTGCCAGCAGTCTCTACTTGAACACTGAAGCTTTCTTT | CASSLYLNTEAFF
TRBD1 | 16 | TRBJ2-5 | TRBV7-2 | TGTGCCAGCAGCCCCACAGGGGGCGGGGGCGGGGAGACCCAGTACTTC | CASSPTGGGGGETQYF
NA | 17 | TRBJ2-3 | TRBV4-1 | TGCGCCAGCAGCCACCCGTTGGGCAGGTCGGACACAGATACGCAGTATTTT | CASSHPLGRSDTDTQYF
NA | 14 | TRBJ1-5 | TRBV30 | TGTGCCTGGAGTGTGGCCTCCGAAGATCAGCCCCAGCATTTT | CAWSVASEDQPQHF
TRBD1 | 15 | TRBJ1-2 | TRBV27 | TGTGCCAGCAGCCCTTGGAACAGGGGTAACTATGGCTACACCTTC | CASSPWNRGNYGYTF
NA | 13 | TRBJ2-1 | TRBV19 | TGTGCCAGTAGTATAGGAGGGGGGGGTGAGCAGTTCTTC | CASSIGGGGEQFF
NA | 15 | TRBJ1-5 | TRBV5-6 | TGTGCCAGCAGCCTAGGCGGAGGGACTCCAACGCCCCAGCATTTT | CASSLGGGTPTPQHF
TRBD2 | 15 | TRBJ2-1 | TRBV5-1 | TGCGCCAGCAGCTATGGGACTAGCGGGAGTGAGGAGCAGTTCTTC | CASSYGTSGSEEQFF
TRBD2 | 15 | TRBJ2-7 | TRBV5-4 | TGTGCCAGCAGCTTGGGGGCTAGCGGGAGCTACGAGCAGTACTTC | CASSLGASGSYEQYF
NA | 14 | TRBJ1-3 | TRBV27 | TGTGCCAGCAGTCTGCGTAGCTCTGGAAACACCATATATTTT | CASSLRSSGNTIYF
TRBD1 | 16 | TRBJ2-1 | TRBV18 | TGTGCCAGCTCACCACAGACAGGGGGCCGCTACAATGAGCAGTTCTTC | CASSPQTGGRYNEQFF
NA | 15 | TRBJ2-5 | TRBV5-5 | TGTGCCAGCAGCGGACTAAACTGGTACCAAGAGACCCAGTACTTC | CASSGLNWYQETQYF
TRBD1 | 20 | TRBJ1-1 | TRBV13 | TGTGCCAGCAGCACGACGACCCTTGACCGGGACAGTGTGGGGGACACTGAAGCTTTCTTT | CASSTTTLDRDSVGDTEAFF